This TCR beta chain came from a study of cytomegalovirus exposure and HLA in healthy donors. V trimming: 7 bases; J trimming: 7 bases; junction bases outside the gene matches: 2. Per the germline V gene, CDR1 is SGHNT and CDR2 is YYREEE (reference sequence). The CDR3 extends over 13 amino acids. The PCR had 60 Vbeta and 13 Jbeta primers. Some clones are missing from TCRdb's copy, which holds only in-frame ones; the method was immunoSEQ multiplex PCR. The table records 220,000 or so clones, roughly 70% of them present only once. The gene calls are TRBV5-4 and TRBJ2-1, with 13 bases aligning to TRBD2. The receptor comes from a woman in her thirties in good health and CMV-seronegative. Material for sequencing was PBMCs. The CDR3 is CASRTSGSNEQFF. The CDR3 DNA reads as TGTGCCAGCCGGACTAGCGGGAGTAATGAGCAGTTCTTC. The variable domain in full, with the rest retrieved from reference TRBV5-4 and TRBJ2-1, is ETGVTQSPTHLIKTRGQQVTLRCSSQSGHNTVSWYQQALGQGPQFIFQYYREEENGRGNFPPRFSGLQFPNYSSELNVNALELDDSALYLCASRTSGSNEQFFGPGTRLTVL.